The 23 T cell receptor beta chains in this list originate from one sample, sequenced in a study of TIL therapy for anti-PD-1-resistant metastatic lung cancer. Sequencing used immunoSEQ v3. Data came from immunoSEQ multiplex PCR; TCRdb stores just in-frame clones and leaves some out. This sample yields about 60,000 clones, of which 69% are seen a single time; 6% to 8.5% belongs to the top ten. Indicated time point: pre-treatment sample, taken before nivolumab and TIL therapy. This specimen was blood, taken at baseline. These receptors all come from a person between 25 and 80 years old with non-small cell lung cancer.

The chain uses TRBV5-1 and TRBJ1-2, with 11 bases fitting TRBD1. The germline gives CDR1 SGHRS, CDR2 YFSETQ. The CDR3 runs 13 residues. V gave up 3 bases and J gave up 6 bases; unmatched junction bases: 1. CDR3 residues: CASSSDRGHGYTF. The CDR3 region has the DNA TGCGCCAGCAGCTCGGACAGGGGGCATGGCTACACCTTC.

The chain recombines TRBV14 with TRBJ2-1; 9 nucleotides agree with TRBD2. The CDR3 is 17 residues long. V was clipped by 5 bases and J by 0 bases; unmatched bases: 8. Germline-derived CDR1 and CDR2 are SGHDN and FVKESK. CDR3 bases: TGTGCCAGCAGCTCGTATAAACTAGCGGGCTCCTACAATGAGCAGTTCTTC. This encodes CASSSYKLAGSYNEQFF.

V is TRBV28 and J is TRBJ1-2; D is perhaps TRBD1 (5 bases). This CDR3 is built from 13 residues. Trimming took 4 bases from V and 6 from J, leaving 12 bases between them. CDR1 MDHEN and CDR2 SYDVKM come from the germline V gene. The CDR3 spells CASSSGTLDGYTF. The CDR3 coding sequence is TGTGCCAGCAGTTCCGGGACTTTAGATGGCTACACCTTC.

The genes are TRBV5-4 and TRBJ2-1, with D possibly TRBD2 on 6 matching bases. This CDR3 has 16 amino acids. CDR1 is SGHNT, CDR2 YYREEE, per germline (reference sequence). Between the trimmed V and J ends, which lost 4 bases and 4 bases, there was a span of 18 bases. This CDR3 reads CASSARGASQYNEQFF. The CDR3 nucleotides read TGTGCCAGCAGCGCGCGGGGAGCCAGCCAATACAATGAGCAGTTCTTC. Based on the CDR3 plus reference TRBV5-4 and TRBJ2-1, the full variable domain is ETGVTQSPTHLIKTRGQQVTLRCSSQSGHNTVSWYQQALGQGPQFIFQYYREEENGRGNFPPRFSGLQFPNYSSELNVNALELDDSALYLCASSARGASQYNEQFFGPGTRLTVL.

The V call is TRBV30, the J call TRBJ1-2, with unresolved D. The V and J ends lost 2 bases and 2 bases respectively, with 12 bases between them. Per germline, CDR1 GTSNPN and CDR2 SVGIG (reference sequence). CDR3 length: 14 residues. The CDR3 DNA sequence: TGTGCCTGGAGTCAGAGTGCTTGGAACTATGGCTACACCTTC. Translated: CAWSQSAWNYGYTF.

This clone was seen just once. The chain recombines TRBV28 with TRBJ1-5; D gene ambiguous. Deletions cut 5 bases from V and 5 bases from J, with 7 bases between. This CDR3 is 12 amino acids long. The germline CDR1 and CDR2 sequences are MDHEN and SYDVKM. The CDR3 protein is CASSPLDQPQHF. The CDR3 nucleotides are TGTGCCAGCAGTCCACTGGATCAGCCCCAGCATTTT.

The table lists this clone with a count of one. The chain employs TRBV7-8 and TRBJ1-1, with no clear D. V dropped 5 bases and J dropped 1 base, with 14 bases sitting between them. The CDR3 is 15 residues long. Germline assignment: CDR1 SGHVS and CDR2 FQNEAQ. The CDR3 nucleotides are TGTGCCAGCAGCCCCTCTCAAAAGAGGAACACTGAAGCTTTCTTT. It specifies CASSPSQKRNTEAFF.

As regards this clone: Relative to the germline gene, one junction end is altered; a read error may explain this. The chain joins TRBV7-9 to TRBJ2-1, with D unresolved. Germline V gene lookup returns CDR1 SEHNR and CDR2 FQNEAQ (reference sequence). This CDR3 has 12 amino acids. The CDR3 coding sequence is TGTGTCAGCAGCCCCGTGGTCTCTAAGCAGTTCTTC. Translated, it gives CVSSPVVSKQFF.

This clone showed up just a few times. The V gene is TRBV4-2, the J gene TRBJ2-7, with D hard to call. Germline V gene lookup returns CDR1 LGHNA and CDR2 YNFKEQ. V shed 1 base and J shed 5 bases, with 9 bases lying between them. The CDR3 is 13 amino acids. The CDR3 nucleotides are TGTGCCAGCAGCCAAGTTGCAGGCCACGAGCAGTACTTC. Protein: CASSQVAGHEQYF.

The chain couples TRBV11-3 to TRBJ2-7; tentative D call: TRBD1 (6 bases). The CDR3 runs 15 residues. Trimming pared 0 bases from V and 3 bases from J, leaving 12 bases between. From germline, CDR1 is SGHNT and CDR2 YENEEA. The CDR3 loop reads CASSLEQGPFYEQYF. In nucleotides, the CDR3 is TGTGCCAGCAGCTTAGAACAGGGACCTTTCTACGAGCAGTACTTC.

V and J are TRBV5-4 and TRBJ2-5; D call uncertain. Per germline, CDR1 SGHNT and CDR2 YYREEE (reference sequence). V was clipped by 6 bases and J by 1 base, with 16 bases between them. The CDR3 totals 15 residues. CDR3 amino acids: CASNQGGRIQETQYF. The CDR3 bases are TGTGCCAGCAACCAAGGTGGAAGAATCCAAGAGACCCAGTACTTC.

V usage is TRBV5-6 and J usage is TRBJ2-7; D possibly uses TRBD1 or TRBD2 (6 bases each). The CDR3 extends over 14 amino acids. Trimming left V 5 bases short and J 2 bases short, with 14 bases between. Germline V gene sequence: CDR1 SGHDT, CDR2 YYEEEE. The CDR3 loop reads CASRQGSGAYEQYF. The CDR3 coding sequence is TGTGCCAGCAGGCAGGGGTCGGGGGCCTACGAGCAGTACTTC. The whole variable domain, filled in from reference TRBV5-6 and TRBJ2-7, reads DAGVTQSPTHLIKTRGQQVTLRCSPKSGHDTVSWYQQALGQGPQFIFQYYEEEERQRGNFPDRFSGHQFPNYSSELNVNALLLGDSALYLCASRQGSGAYEQYFGPGTRLTVT.

This clone was picked up many times. The chain combines TRBV19 with TRBJ1-1; D remains ambiguous. Germline V gene sequence: CDR1 LNHDA, CDR2 SQIVND (reference sequence). V was pared by 11 bases and J by 0 bases, with 22 bases between. The CDR3 totals 16 residues. The CDR3 DNA reads TGTGCCTGTGGACGGCCGCTTTCGGAGGTGAACACTGAAGCTTTCTTT. Its protein product is CACGRPLSEVNTEAFF. The full variable domain, in which reference TRBV19 and TRBJ1-1 provide the parts outside the CDR3, is DGGITQSPKYLFRKEGQNVTLSCEQNLNHDAMYWYRQDPGQGLRLIYYSQIVNDFQKGDIAEGYSVSREKKESFPLTVTSAQKNPTAFYLCACGRPLSEVNTEAFFGQGTRLTVV.

The chain is built from TRBV5-8 and TRBJ2-5, with 7 nucleotides matching TRBD2. This CDR3 is 14 amino acids long. The trim removed 1 base at V and 3 bases at J, leaving 3 bases unmatched. Germline CDR1 reads SGHTS; CDR2 reads YDEGEE. The CDR3, as DNA: TGTGCCAGCAGCTTGACGCTAGCGGAAGAGACCCAGTACTTC. Residues: CASSLTLAEETQYF.

This CDR3 is CASSYGPYEQYF. DNA for the CDR3: TGTGCCAGCAGCTACGGGCCCTACGAGCAGTACTTC. The gene calls are TRBV7-6 and TRBJ2-7; no definite D call. V was cut by 4 bases and J by 2 bases, with 6 bases left in between. Germline-derived CDR1 and CDR2 are SGHVS and FNYEAQ. This CDR3 has 12 residues.

This clone has a single count. The V and J genes are TRBV6-5 and TRBJ1-1; no clear D gene. Germline CDR1 is MNHEY and CDR2 is SVGAGI. This CDR3 region has 14 residues. With 2 bases removed from V and 0 bases from J, the gap between germline ends came to 7 bases. The CDR3 DNA follows: TGTGCCAGCAGTTACAAGCCTTTGAACACTGAAGCTTTCTTT. Translation: CASSYKPLNTEAFF.

The chain is built from TRBV7-9 and TRBJ1-4; D call uncertain. This CDR3 comprises 11 residues. Germline CDR1 is SEHNR and CDR2 is FQNEAQ (reference sequence). V shed 4 bases and J shed 8 bases, with 5 bases lying between them. The CDR3 sequence is CASSSTEKLFF. CDR3 nucleotides: TGTGCCAGCAGCTCTACAGAAAAACTGTTTTTT.

The V and J genes are TRBV6-1 and TRBJ1-5, with D maybe TRBD1 (5 bases). This CDR3 contains 13 residues. Germline V CDR1 and CDR2: MNHNS, SASEGT. V lost 2 bases, J lost 6 bases, and 8 bases lay in between. The CDR3 sequence: CASSERRGQPQHF. The CDR3 region has the DNA TGTGCCAGCAGTGAAAGGAGGGGTCAGCCCCAGCATTTT.

The chain carries TRBV7-2 and TRBJ2-1; 7 nucleotides agree with TRBD2. Looked up from germline, CDR1 is SGHTA and CDR2 is FQGNSA. V lost 1 base, J lost 7 bases, and 10 bases stayed unmatched. The CDR3 is made up of 16 amino acids. CDR3 sequence reads: CASSLEPSGMGNEQFF. The DNA for the CDR3 is TGTGCCAGCAGCTTAGAACCAAGCGGGATGGGTAATGAGCAGTTCTTC.

V and J are TRBV18 and TRBJ1-6, with D hard to call. Per the germline V gene, CDR1 is KGHSH and CDR2 is LQKENI. CDR3 length: 14 residues. Trimming took 2 bases from V and 6 from J, leaving 8 bases between them. Here the CDR3 reads CASSPTDRNSPLHF. Here the CDR3 DNA reads TGTGCCAGCTCACCAACGGATCGTAATTCACCCCTCCACTTT.

The chain recombines TRBV5-6 with TRBJ2-2, with 9 bases matching TRBD1. Per the germline V gene, CDR1 is SGHDT and CDR2 is YYEEEE. J lost 1 base, V lost 3 bases, and 4 bases had no gene match. The CDR3 runs to 16 residues. In DNA, the CDR3 is TGTGCCAGCAGCTACGGACAGGGGATGAACACCGGGGAGCTGTTTTTT. Translation gives CASSYGQGMNTGELFF.

CDR3 in amino acids: CAISAWTSSTNTGELFF. CDR3 in DNA: TGTGCCATCAGTGCCTGGACTAGCTCTACAAACACCGGGGAGCTGTTTTTT. This chain connects TRBV10-3 to TRBJ2-2; 8 positions agree with TRBD2. The junction had 9 bases not matched to a gene; V was cut back by 4 bases and J by 2 bases. CDR1 is ENHRY and CDR2 is SYGVKD in the germline V gene. The CDR3 has 17 amino acids.

The chain has TRBV6-1 and TRBJ2-7, with D hard to call. V was cut by 5 bases and J by 0 bases, with 11 bases left in between. This CDR3 has 14 residues. The germline CDR1 and CDR2 sequences are MNHNS and SASEGT. CDR3 sequence (DNA): TGTGCCAGCAGTAAGGTTGGGGACTCCTACGAGCAGTACTTC. Translated: CASSKVGDSYEQYF.